Shown below are 8 T cell receptor beta chains from a single sample sequenced in a study of control samples from healthy donors and cancer patients. Using immunoSEQ multiplex PCR, the repertoire was profiled, and TCRdb retains in-frame clones only, with some absent. The sample has about 150,000 clones; over 85% are singletons. Sequenced: blood. The receptors come from a man aged 35-49 years in good health.

This chain joins TRBV5-1 and TRBJ2-3; D not certain. There are 12 residues in the CDR3. V was shortened by 0 bases and J by 4 bases, with 3 bases between the two germline ends. In germline, CDR1 is SGHRS, CDR2 YFSETQ. This CDR3 is CASSLEPDTQYF. CDR3 bases: TGCGCCAGCAGCTTGGAACCAGATACGCAGTATTTT.

This chain joins TRBV9 and TRBJ1-6; 9 bases agree with TRBD1. The CDR3 is made up of 16 amino acids. Germline assignment: CDR1 SGDLS and CDR2 YYNGEE. The V and J ends lost 4 bases and 5 bases, in that order; junction bases with no gene match: 7. CDR3 region: CASSTGGAPDNSPLHF. The CDR3 DNA reads as TGTGCCAGCAGCACAGGGGGCGCTCCGGATAATTCACCCCTCCACTTT.

The chain couples TRBV7-2 to TRBJ1-4, with D uncertain. V was shortened by 1 base and J by 8 bases, with 20 bases between the two germline ends. Germline V lookup: CDR1 SGHTA, CDR2 FQGNSA. This CDR3 is built from 17 residues. CDR3 in DNA: TGTGCCAGCAGCTTAGATACCGCGGGGTTCCTTGGAGAAAAACTGTTTTTT. As protein: CASSLDTAGFLGEKLFF.

This chain uses TRBV19 with TRBJ1-5; TRBD1 is a possible D gene (5 bases). Trimming stripped 3 bases from V and 0 bases from J, with 12 bases between. CDR1 and CDR2 (germline): LNHDA, SQIVND (reference sequence). The CDR3 covers 16 residues. The CDR3 coding sequence is TGTGCCAGTAGTATTATATTGGGGGTTAGCAATCAGCCCCAGCATTTT. It specifies CASSIILGVSNQPQHF.

The rearrangement uses TRBV19 and TRBJ1-2; TRBD1 aligns across 9 bases. The CDR3 covers 13 residues. The germline CDR1 and CDR2 sequences are LNHDA and SQIVND (reference sequence). After removal of 5 bases from V and 5 bases from J, the junction contained 3 bases not matched to a gene. Here the CDR3 DNA reads TGTGCCAGTAGTCGGACAGGGGAATATGGCTACACCTTC. Its protein product is CASSRTGEYGYTF.

This chain uses TRBV15 with TRBJ2-7; 9 nucleotides line up with TRBD1. Germline lookup yields CDR1 LNHNV and CDR2 YYDKDF (reference sequence). This CDR3 has 14 amino acids. After removal of 1 base from V and 3 bases from J, the junction contained 1 base not matched to a gene. The CDR3 region is CATSRGGQGYEQYF. The CDR3 DNA sequence: TGTGCCACCAGCAGAGGGGGACAGGGCTACGAGCAGTACTTC.

The chain carries TRBV5-4 and TRBJ2-3, with 9 bases that match TRBD2. J gave up 4 bases and V 0 bases, and 6 bases lay outside the gene matches. CDR3 length: 16 amino acids. Germline assignment: CDR1 SGHNT and CDR2 YYREEE (reference sequence). CDR3 sequence: CASSLGGAGGADTQYF. The CDR3 nucleotides read TGTGCCAGCAGCTTGGGCGGAGCGGGGGGAGCAGATACGCAGTATTTT. The full variable domain, rest sourced from reference TRBV5-4 and TRBJ2-3, is ETGVTQSPTHLIKTRGQQVTLRCSSQSGHNTVSWYQQALGQGPQFIFQYYREEENGRGNFPPRFSGLQFPNYSSELNVNALELDDSALYLCASSLGGAGGADTQYFGPGTRLTVL.

The rearrangement uses TRBV7-9 and TRBJ2-7; 7 bases fit TRBD1. The CDR3 sequence is 13 residues long. CDR1 SEHNR and CDR2 FQNEAQ come from the germline V gene (reference sequence). The ends lost 5 bases at V and 4 bases at J; junction bases unmatched: 5. This chain's CDR3 is CASSPTGVYEQYF. In DNA, the CDR3 is TGTGCCAGCAGCCCAACAGGGGTGTACGAGCAGTACTTC.